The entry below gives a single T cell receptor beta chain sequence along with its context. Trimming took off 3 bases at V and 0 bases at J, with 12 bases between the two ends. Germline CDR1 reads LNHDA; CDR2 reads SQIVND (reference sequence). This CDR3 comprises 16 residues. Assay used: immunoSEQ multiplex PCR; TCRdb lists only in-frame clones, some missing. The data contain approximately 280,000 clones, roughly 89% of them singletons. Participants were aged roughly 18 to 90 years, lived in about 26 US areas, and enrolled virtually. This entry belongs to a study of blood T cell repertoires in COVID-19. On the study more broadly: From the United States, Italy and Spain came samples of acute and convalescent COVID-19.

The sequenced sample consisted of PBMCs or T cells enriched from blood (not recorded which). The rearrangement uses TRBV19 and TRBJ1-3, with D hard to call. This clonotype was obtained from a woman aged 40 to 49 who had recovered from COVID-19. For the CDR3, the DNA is TGTGCCAGTAGTATTTCTTTTTTCGGCTCTGGAAACACCATATATTTT. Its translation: CASSISFFGSGNTIYF.